Following are 17 T cell receptor delta chains from one sample sequenced in a study of gamma-delta T cells after stem cell transplantation. TCRdb fed the RT-PCR reads into CATT to redo clone calling. The repertoire holds some 2,800 delta-chain clones, with roughly 2.8% as singletons. The material sequenced was gamma-delta T cells. These receptors were collected from a human donor. It is not recorded whose cells these are; they may come from a transplant donor.

A word on this clone: A read error likely explains this, since a far larger clone differs by one base. Other DNA sequences in the same sample also yield this CDR3. This rearrangement joins TRDV2 to TRDJ1; 12 bases are shared with TRDD3. Germline trimming cut 1 base from V and 2 bases from J; bases unmatched to any gene: 13. Germline CDR1 GEAIGNYY, CDR2 EKD. The CDR3 runs to 19 residues. CDR3 sequence: CACDTVSTGGYLETDKLIF. The CDR3 nucleotides read TGTGCCTGTGACACTGTGTCTACTGGGGGATACTTGGAAACCGATAAACTCATCTTT.

This clone was seen a handful of times. A far larger clone is off by one base, so a read error is likely. Other DNA sequences in this sample translate to the same CDR3. This sequence joins TRDV2 and TRDJ1, with TRDD3 matching 8 bases. V lost 0 bases and J lost 0; bases outside the gene matches: 5. Germline V CDR1 and CDR2: GEAIGNYY, EKD. There are 16 residues in the CDR3. The CDR3 DNA is TGTGCCTGTGACACCCTGGGGGACCAAAACACCGATAAACTCATCTTT. This codes for CACDTLGDQNTDKLIF.

Points on this clone: This sequence is one base from a far larger clone and is likely a read error. The chain joins TRDV2 to TRDJ1; 8 bases agree with TRDD3. V lost 3 bases, J lost 4 bases, and 6 bases stayed unmatched. Germline V gives CDR1 GEAIGNYY, CDR2 EKD. This CDR3 comprises 14 residues. The CDR3: CACDGLGALDKLIF. In DNA form, the CDR3 reads TGTGCCTGTGACGGACTGGGGGCGCTCGATAAACTCATCTTT.

This clone has just a few counts. The TCRdb record carries a much larger clone's protein, which differs from this DNA's translation at residue 4; a read error is the likely cause, and the protein listed here is the DNA translation. The V gene is TRDV2, the J gene TRDJ1; TRDD3 matches at 7 bases. CDR1 is GEAIGNYY and CDR2 is EKD in the germline V gene. CDR3 length: 15 residues. Trimming removed 5 bases from V and 7 bases from J; junction bases left unmatched: 15. CDR3 DNA sequence: TGTGCCTGTGGCCCGACTGGGGCCTACAGGGGTAAACTCATCTTT. It is translated as CACGPTGAYRGKLIF.

By sample fraction, this clone is medium-sized. This chain uses TRDV2 with TRDJ1; the match to TRDD2 covers 7 bases. The CDR3 totals 19 residues. Germline CDR1 and CDR2: GEAIGNYY and EKD. The V gene end was trimmed by 1 base and the J gene end by 2 bases; junction bases not matched to a gene: 18. The CDR3 DNA reads TGTGCCTGTGACACTTTAATTCCTACAGCCCTAACTGGTACCGATAAACTCATCTTT. It specifies CACDTLIPTALTGTDKLIF.

This clone has just a few counts. A read error may explain this, as a much larger clone is one base away. The CDR3 nucleotides read TGTGCCTGTGACACCCTGGGATCCGCGGAAGGTCGCGATAAACTCATCTTT. This translates into CACDTLGSAEGRDKLIF. The J gene is TRDJ1, the V gene TRDV2; a possible D gene is TRDD3 (5 bases). From germline, CDR1 is GEAIGNYY and CDR2 EKD. The CDR3 is made up of 17 amino acids. The V and J ends lost 0 bases and 4 bases respectively, with 20 bases between them.

This clone is labeled as large. The genes are TRDV2 and TRDJ3; 13 bases fit TRDD3. From germline, CDR1 is GEAIGNYY and CDR2 EKD. The CDR3 is 19 amino acids. Trimming removed 3 bases from V and 6 bases from J; junction bases left unmatched: 10. The CDR3 sequence is CACDPVLGDTGKDTRQMFF. In nucleotides, the CDR3 is TGTGCCTGTGACCCCGTACTGGGGGATACGGGGAAGGACACCCGACAGATGTTTTTC.

For this clone: A far larger clone is only one base removed, so a read error is likely. The same CDR3 can be traced to other DNA sequences in this sample. This chain links TRDV2 with TRDJ1, with 8 bases fitting TRDD3. The CDR3 has 20 residues. The V segment lost 0 bases and the J segment 0 bases; nucleotides outside the gene matches: 17. CDR1 and CDR2 from the germline V gene are GEAIGNYY and EKD. The CDR3 DNA follows: TGTGCCTGTGACACCGTTCTACTAGGGGATACACAGACGTACACCGATAAACTCATCTTT. It is translated as CACDTVLLGDTQTYTDKLIF.

As regards this clone: TCRdb has a much larger clone's protein, which differs at residue 11 from the translation of this DNA, likely because of a read error; what is shown is the protein translated from the DNA. CDR3 protein: CACDTMELGGPTDKLIF. CDR3 nucleotides: TGTGCCTGTGACACGATGGAGCTTGGGGGCCCCACCGATAAACTCATCTTT. This sequence joins TRDV2 and TRDJ1; D is possibly TRDD3 (6 bases). From germline, CDR1 is GEAIGNYY and CDR2 EKD. The CDR3 contains 17 residues. With 1 base removed from V and 1 base from J, the gap between germline ends came to 18 bases.

This clone was counted ten times or more. A far larger clone is a single base away, which makes a read error likely. The CDR3 sequence is CACDTISSLPLGAHTDKLIF. The DNA for the CDR3 is TGTGCCTGTGACACCATTTCCTCCCTTCCCCTGGGGGCCCACACCGATAAACTCATCTTT. The gene calls are TRDV2 and TRDJ1; the D gene is possibly TRDD3 (7 bases). Trimming stripped 0 bases from V and 0 bases from J, with 25 bases between. The CDR3 spans 20 residues. Per germline, CDR1 GEAIGNYY and CDR2 EKD.

By sample share, this clone is medium-sized. Other DNA sequences in the sample encode the same CDR3. The chain links TRDV2 to TRDJ1, with 12 bases matching TRDD3. V shed 3 bases, J shed 0 bases, and the junction held 10 bases outside the gene matches. This CDR3 is built from 18 residues. Germline CDR1 and CDR2: GEAIGNYY and EKD. This CDR3 is CACDPLGDTGPYTDKLIF. DNA for the CDR3: TGTGCCTGTGACCCACTGGGGGATACTGGCCCTTACACCGATAAACTCATCTTT.

This clone was seen more than once but under ten times. For this DNA, TCRdb reports the protein of a much larger clone, which diverges at residue 2, most likely from a read error; the protein presented here is translated directly from the DNA. The rearrangement links TRDV2 to TRDJ1, with TRDD3 identical over 13 bases. CDR3 length: 18 amino acids. Germline V gene data show CDR1 as GEAIGNYY and CDR2 as EKD. The CDR3 sequence is CSCDPVLGDTRVTDKLIF. The CDR3 DNA reads TGTTCCTGTGACCCCGTACTGGGGGATACGAGGGTCACCGATAAACTCATCTTT.

Remarks on this clone: This DNA's translation and the protein TCRdb lists, from a much larger clone, do not match at residue 7, likely due to a read error; the protein shown is translated from the DNA. V usage is TRDV2 and J usage is TRDJ1, with no clear D. This CDR3 is built from 17 residues. Trimming took 0 bases from V and 0 from J, leaving 16 bases between them. The germline gives CDR1 GEAIGNYY, CDR2 EKD. In DNA, the CDR3 is TGTGCCTGTGACACCGTAGCGGATCCGGTGTACACCGATAAACTCATCTTT. It translates to CACDTVADPVYTDKLIF.

By share, this clone ranks as medium-sized (0.01 to 0.1%). The CDR3 is CACDDVGDLPTAQLFF. CDR3 in DNA: TGTGCCTGTGACGATGTTGGGGACCTCCCCACAGCACAACTCTTCTTT. This chain uses TRDV2 with TRDJ2; D may be TRDD3 (5 bases). The length of the CDR3 is 16 residues. Germline V gene data show CDR1 as GEAIGNYY and CDR2 as EKD. V dropped 3 bases and J dropped 5 bases, with 18 bases sitting between them.

Concerning this clone: TCRdb's listed protein matches a much larger clone and diverges from this DNA's translation at residue 5, likely through a read error; the protein shown comes from the DNA. The chain is built from TRDV2 and TRDJ3; 10 bases are a match to TRDD3. CDR1 is GEAIGNYY and CDR2 is EKD in the germline V gene. The V segment lost 3 bases and the J segment 2 bases; nucleotides outside the gene matches: 12. CDR3 length: 20 residues. CDR3 bases: TGTGCCTGTGACGCCCTGTCGGGGGATACGCGAGCCTGGGACACCCGACAGATGTTTTTC. Amino acids: CACDALSGDTRAWDTRQMFF.

This clone is labeled as medium-sized (0.01 to 0.1%). The chain joins TRDV2 to TRDJ1; 7 nucleotides match TRDD3. V was pared by 4 bases and J by 0 bases, with 7 bases of the junction left unmatched. Germline V gene sequence: CDR1 GEAIGNYY, CDR2 EKD. The CDR3 runs 15 residues. The CDR3 protein is CACDGMGDHTDKLIF. CDR3 DNA sequence: TGTGCCTGTGATGGTATGGGGGACCACACCGATAAACTCATCTTT.

This clone is labeled as medium-sized. The genes are TRDV2 and TRDJ1, with D maybe TRDD3 (6 bases). V gave up 2 bases and J gave up 0 bases, with 12 bases separating them. The CDR3 covers 15 residues. In germline, CDR1 is GEAIGNYY, CDR2 EKD. The CDR3 loop reads CACDKLGIHTDKLIF. As DNA, the CDR3 is TGTGCCTGTGACAAGCTGGGGATTCACACCGATAAACTCATCTTT.